This is a list of T cell receptor beta chains from one sample in a study of vaccination and CD4 T cells after COVID-19. TCRdb fed the PCR reads into MiXCR, producing one record per CDR3 protein. The sample contains about 4,000 distinct CDR3 sequences, 21% of which appear only once. No antigen has been assigned to these receptors. This specimen was CD4+ T cells from blood, cultured in vitro, taken after SARS-CoV-2 vaccination. Every receptor here comes from a human donor who had recovered from COVID-19. Each CDR3 is given with its conserved first and last residue. Fields, in order: D gene, V gene, clone size, J gene, CDR3 DNA, CDR3 protein. The D gene is left open where the match is weak. Size values are once, few and many counts, or a class for expanded clones, and some rows have none.

D gene: .
V gene: TRBV21-1
clone size: .
J gene: TRBJ2-5
CDR3 DNA: TGTGCCAGCAGCAAAGCGAAGGGGGCTAGCGGGGGGGTCATGTACCAAGAGACCCAGTACTTC
CDR3 protein: CASSKAKGASGGVMYQETQYF

D gene: .
V gene: TRBV7-3
clone size: few
J gene: TRBJ2-3
CDR3 DNA: TGTGCCAGCAGCTTATCAGGCTCGAACACAGATACGCAGTATTTT
CDR3 protein: CASSLSGSNTDTQYF

D gene: .
V gene: TRBV10-3
clone size: .
J gene: TRBJ1-5
CDR3 DNA: TGTGCCACCACCGGGACTAAGGATCAGCCCCAGCATTTT
CDR3 protein: CATTGTKDQPQHF

D gene: .
V gene: TRBV5-1
clone size: few
J gene: TRBJ1-1
CDR3 DNA: TGCGCCAGCAGCTTGGCCTGGGGCTCGAACACTGAAGCTTTCTTT
CDR3 protein: CASSLAWGSNTEAFF

D gene: TRBD1
V gene: TRBV7-9
clone size: .
J gene: TRBJ2-2
CDR3 DNA: TGTGCCAGCAGTCTACAGGGGGCTAACACCGGGGAGCTGTTTTTT
CDR3 protein: CASSLQGANTGELFF

D gene: .
V gene: TRBV7-3
clone size: .
J gene: TRBJ2-7
CDR3 DNA: TGTGCCAGCAGCTTAAAAGGCCGGGGGCACGAGCAGTACTTC
CDR3 protein: CASSLKGRGHEQYF

D gene: .
V gene: TRBV18
clone size: .
J gene: TRBJ2-3
CDR3 DNA: TGTGCCAGCTCACCACAGATCACAGATACGCAGTATTTT
CDR3 protein: CASSPQITDTQYF

D gene: .
V gene: TRBV20-1
clone size: few
J gene: TRBJ2-4
CDR3 DNA: TGCAGTGCAGAAACTTCTGGGGCCCTGATTCAGTACTTC
CDR3 protein: CSAETSGALIQYF

D gene: .
V gene: TRBV6-1
clone size: medium-sized
J gene: TRBJ2-7
CDR3 DNA: TGTGCCAGCGCCGGGCGGTACGAGCAGTACTTC
CDR3 protein: CASAGRYEQYF

D gene: .
V gene: TRBV10-3
clone size: .
J gene: TRBJ2-7
CDR3 DNA: TGTGCCATCAGGGACAGTCCCTACGAGCAGTACTTC
CDR3 protein: CAIRDSPYEQYF

D gene: .
V gene: TRBV29-1
clone size: .
J gene: TRBJ1-1
CDR3 DNA: TGCAGCGTTGTGGGCCAGTTCTTT
CDR3 protein: CSVVGQFF

D gene: .
V gene: TRBV20-1
clone size: medium-sized
J gene: TRBJ1-2
CDR3 DNA: TGCAGTGCTAGAGCCCCAGGGCGGGTTGATGGCTACACCTTC
CDR3 protein: CSARAPGRVDGYTF

D gene: .
V gene: TRBV7-9
clone size: once
J gene: TRBJ2-4
CDR3 DNA: TGTGCCAGCAGCTCACCCGATGGGGGGTCCAAAAACATTCAGTACTTC
CDR3 protein: CASSSPDGGSKNIQYF

D gene: .
V gene: TRBV7-9
clone size: medium-sized
J gene: TRBJ2-7
CDR3 DNA: TGTGCCAGCAGCTTACTAGGGGGACGCACCAAGCCCTACGAGCAGTACTTC
CDR3 protein: CASSLLGGRTKPYEQYF

D gene: TRBD1
V gene: TRBV20-1
clone size: medium-sized
J gene: TRBJ2-7
CDR3 DNA: TGCAGTGCTACCTTGGGACAGTCGTCCTACGAGCAGTACTTC
CDR3 protein: CSATLGQSSYEQYF

D gene: .
V gene: TRBV7-3
clone size: medium-sized
J gene: TRBJ2-5
CDR3 DNA: TGTGCCAGCAGCTTAGGGCCAGGACAAGAGACCCAGTACTTC
CDR3 protein: CASSLGPGQETQYF

D gene: .
V gene: TRBV5-4
clone size: .
J gene: TRBJ1-1
CDR3 DNA: TGTGCCAGCAGCTTGTCCGCGAACACTGAAGCTTTCTTT
CDR3 protein: CASSLSANTEAFF

D gene: .
V gene: TRBV20-1
clone size: .
J gene: TRBJ2-7
CDR3 DNA: TGCAGTGCTATGCAGGGGTACGAGCAGTACTTC
CDR3 protein: CSAMQGYEQYF

D gene: TRBD1
V gene: TRBV18
clone size: .
J gene: TRBJ1-1
CDR3 DNA: TGTGCCAGCTCACCTTTAACAGGGGGTAACACTGAAGCTTTCTTT
CDR3 protein: CASSPLTGGNTEAFF

D gene: .
V gene: TRBV19
clone size: .
J gene: TRBJ1-1
CDR3 DNA: TGTGCCAGTAGTATAGCCGGGGGCAAAGCTTTCTTT
CDR3 protein: CASSIAGGKAFF

D gene: .
V gene: TRBV7-9
clone size: medium-sized
J gene: TRBJ1-1
CDR3 DNA: TGTGCCAGCAGCTTCGAACAGGTGAGGGGCACTGAAGCTTTCTTT
CDR3 protein: CASSFEQVRGTEAFF

D gene: .
V gene: TRBV2
clone size: .
J gene: TRBJ1-2
CDR3 DNA: TGTGCCTCCGGGCCGGACTATGGCTACACCTTC
CDR3 protein: CASGPDYGYTF

D gene: .
V gene: TRBV6-1
clone size: medium-sized
J gene: TRBJ1-2
CDR3 DNA: TGTGCCAGCAGGAAGGGGGGCAACTATGGCTACACCTTC
CDR3 protein: CASRKGGNYGYTF

D gene: .
V gene: TRBV28
clone size: few
J gene: TRBJ1-2
CDR3 DNA: TGTGCCAGCAGAACGGGAGGGAACTATGGCTACACCTTC
CDR3 protein: CASRTGGNYGYTF

D gene: TRBD1
V gene: TRBV7-3
clone size: .
J gene: TRBJ1-3
CDR3 DNA: TGTGCCAGCAGCTTAACCCCCACAGGGGGTGGAAACACCATATATTTT
CDR3 protein: CASSLTPTGGGNTIYF

D gene: TRBD1
V gene: TRBV6-1
clone size: medium-sized
J gene: TRBJ2-7
CDR3 DNA: TGTGCCAGCAGTGGACAGGGCTACGAGCAGTACTTC
CDR3 protein: CASSGQGYEQYF

D gene: .
V gene: TRBV5-4
clone size: .
J gene: TRBJ2-7
CDR3 DNA: TGTGCCAGCAGCTTGACGACTACGTCCTACGAGCAGTACTTC
CDR3 protein: CASSLTTTSYEQYF

D gene: TRBD1
V gene: TRBV4-1
clone size: .
J gene: TRBJ2-7
CDR3 DNA: TGCGCCAGCAGCCCCGATGACAGGGCTCCCTACGAGCAGTACTTC
CDR3 protein: CASSPDDRAPYEQYF

D gene: .
V gene: TRBV19
clone size: .
J gene: TRBJ1-5
CDR3 DNA: TGTGCCAGTAGCCCTGGGGGGTCAGGGCAGCCCCAGCATTTT
CDR3 protein: CASSPGGSGQPQHF

D gene: .
V gene: TRBV5-8
clone size: few
J gene: TRBJ2-7
CDR3 DNA: TGTGCCAGCAGCCAACTCGCAGGGAAAATGGCCTACGAGCAGTACTTC
CDR3 protein: CASSQLAGKMAYEQYF

D gene: .
V gene: TRBV7-8
clone size: medium-sized
J gene: TRBJ1-2
CDR3 DNA: TGTGCCAGCAGCTTAGCCGGCGGGCTTCACGGCTACACCTTC
CDR3 protein: CASSLAGGLHGYTF

D gene: TRBD2
V gene: TRBV20-1
clone size: few
J gene: TRBJ2-3
CDR3 DNA: TGCAGTGCTAAGGAGCGGGGGGGTTCCTTTTTCACAGATACGCAGTATTTT
CDR3 protein: CSAKERGGSFFTDTQYF

D gene: .
V gene: TRBV6-1
clone size: .
J gene: TRBJ1-2
CDR3 DNA: TGTGCCAGCAGTCAAACCCCACCGGACAGCTATGGCTACACCTTC
CDR3 protein: CASSQTPPDSYGYTF

D gene: TRBD2
V gene: TRBV6-4
clone size: .
J gene: TRBJ2-3
CDR3 DNA: TGTGCCAGCAGTGAAGGGGAGGGCTCAGATACGCAGTATTTT
CDR3 protein: CASSEGEGSDTQYF

D gene: TRBD1
V gene: TRBV20-1
clone size: medium-sized
J gene: TRBJ2-7
CDR3 DNA: TGCAGTGCGCGGAGCAGGGGGCGAACGTACGAGCAGTACTTC
CDR3 protein: CSARSRGRTYEQYF

D gene: TRBD1
V gene: TRBV7-2
clone size: medium-sized
J gene: TRBJ1-6
CDR3 DNA: TGTGCCAGCAGCCTCACCTGGACAGGAGCGTATTCACCCCTCCACTTT
CDR3 protein: CASSLTWTGAYSPLHF